This T cell receptor beta chain is from a study of response to subunit inactivated influenza vaccine. This CDR3 is built from 15 residues. The germline CDR1 and CDR2 sequences are MGHRA and YSYEKL. With 4 bases removed from V and 8 bases from J, the gap between germline ends came to 19 bases. TCRdb re-called the RT-PCR reads with MiXCR, one entry per CDR3 protein. The sample gives some 850,000 distinct CDR3 sequences, roughly 18% of which show up once; approximately 10% is in the top ten. The TCR was taken from a man aged 45-65 years who received an inactivated influenza vaccine. The V and J genes are TRBV4-1 and TRBJ2-3; possibly TRBD1 or TRBD2 for D (5 bases each). Sequencing was performed on PBMCs from blood, taken about 5 days after vaccination. The CDR3 DNA sequence: TGCGCCAGCAGCCGGGACCGAACTCGAGGTGGTACGCAGTATTTT. Translating it yields CASSRDRTRGGTQYF.